Shown below are 22 T cell receptor beta chains from a single sample sequenced in a study of control samples from healthy donors and cancer patients. The data were produced by immunoSEQ multiplex PCR, yet TCRdb's version contains in-frame clones alone and is incomplete. The table shows some 79,000 clones, with about 90% occurring only once. Sequencing used blood. Every receptor here comes from a woman in her forties or fifties in good health.

The rearrangement links TRBV11-2 to TRBJ2-5; TRBD2 matches 7 bases. Germline assignment: CDR1 SGHAT and CDR2 FQNNGV. Trimming removed 4 bases from V and 7 bases from J; junction bases left unmatched: 9. This CDR3 has 14 amino acids. The CDR3 here is CASSSLAGVGTQYF. The CDR3 coding sequence is TGTGCCAGCAGCTCATTAGCGGGTGTGGGGACCCAGTACTTC.

The chain couples TRBV6-5 to TRBJ2-3; 9 bases agree with TRBD1. Germline V gives CDR1 MNHEY, CDR2 SVGAGI. CDR3 length: 15 amino acids. Trimming cost V 6 bases and J 1 base; bases outside gene matches: 5. This CDR3 reads CASRNRGLGTDTQYF. The CDR3 DNA follows: TGTGCCAGCAGAAACAGGGGGCTGGGCACAGATACGCAGTATTTT.

This chain connects TRBV6-5 to TRBJ1-2; TRBD1 might be the D (6 bases). V lost 0 bases, J lost 4 bases, and 15 bases lay in between. Germline loops: CDR1 MNHEY, CDR2 SVGAGI. The CDR3 runs 16 residues. The CDR3 loop reads CASSYSPNRAVYGYTF. For the CDR3, the DNA is TGTGCCAGCAGTTACTCGCCAAACAGGGCCGTCTATGGCTACACCTTC.

The V and J genes are TRBV28 and TRBJ1-2, with TRBD1 identical over 11 bases. The CDR3 sequence is 14 residues long. Germline CDR1 MDHEN, CDR2 SYDVKM. The ends lost 5 bases at V and 6 bases at J; junction bases unmatched: 5. CDR3 in amino acids: CASSRDRGINGYTF. CDR3 bases: TGTGCCAGCAGTCGGGACAGGGGGATTAATGGCTACACCTTC.

The rearrangement joins TRBV19 to TRBJ1-1; 9 nucleotides agree with TRBD1. The ends lost 5 bases at V and 11 bases at J; junction bases unmatched: 6. The germline gives CDR1 LNHDA, CDR2 SQIVND (reference sequence). The CDR3 is 12 residues long. Here the CDR3 DNA reads TGTGCCAGTAGTCAACAGGGGGCGCAGGCTTTCTTT. It encodes CASSQQGAQAFF.

The chain links TRBV12-3 or TRBV12-4 to TRBJ1-2; TRBD1 matches at 8 bases. This CDR3 spans 13 amino acids. The trim removed 7 bases at V and 8 bases at J, leaving 9 bases unmatched. The CDR3 nucleotides are TGTGCCAGCACCGAGACAGGGGTTAGGGGCTACACCTTC. This sequence encodes CASTETGVRGYTF.

The genes are TRBV6-2 or TRBV6-3 and TRBJ2-5; no clear D gene. V lost 6 bases and J 1 base, leaving 12 bases between the germline ends. The CDR3 spans 14 residues. Germline assignment: CDR1 MNHEY and CDR2 SVGEGT. This CDR3 is CASSNPVGQETQYF. The CDR3 region has the DNA TGTGCCAGCAGCAACCCGGTTGGCCAAGAGACCCAGTACTTC.

The chain carries TRBV11-3 and TRBJ2-2; possibly TRBD2 for D (6 bases). Trimming took 5 bases from V and 2 from J, leaving 12 bases between them. The CDR3 loop spans 15 amino acids. The germline V gene has CDR1 SGHNT and CDR2 YENEEA. The CDR3, as DNA: TGTGCCAGCAGCCCCGACGGGAGTAACACCGGGGAGCTGTTTTTT. This codes for CASSPDGSNTGELFF.

This chain uses TRBV28 with TRBJ2-7, with 10 positions matching TRBD2. Losses at the gene ends were 6 bases for V and 3 bases for J; bases not matched to a gene: 5. The CDR3 contains 14 residues. Germline V gives CDR1 MDHEN, CDR2 SYDVKM. The CDR3 nucleotides are TGTGCCAGCAGGCGGACTAGCGGAAACTACGAGCAGTACTTC. Its translation is CASRRTSGNYEQYF.

This chain joins TRBV6-6 and TRBJ1-2; D is undetermined. Per germline, CDR1 MNHNY and CDR2 SVGAGI (reference sequence). Trimming took off 8 bases at V and 3 bases at J, with 4 bases between the two ends. The CDR3 totals 10 residues. The CDR3 region is CASADYGYTF. In DNA form, the CDR3 reads TGTGCCAGCGCGGACTATGGCTACACCTTC.

The genes are TRBV28 and TRBJ2-7; 8 bases map to TRBD1. The junction had 4 bases not matched to a gene; V was cut back by 3 bases and J by 3 bases. Germline V gene sequence: CDR1 MDHEN, CDR2 SYDVKM. The CDR3 covers 14 residues. CDR3 nucleotide sequence: TGTGCCAGCAGTTTCCCGGACAGGGACTACGAGCAGTACTTC. It yields the protein CASSFPDRDYEQYF.

The chain has TRBV15 and TRBJ2-3, with 8 bases identical to TRBD2. The ends lost 0 bases at V and 7 bases at J; junction bases unmatched: 9. Germline V lookup: CDR1 LNHNV, CDR2 YYDKDF (reference sequence). This CDR3 comprises 16 residues. This chain's CDR3 is CATSRDSPGGLYTQYF. DNA for the CDR3: TGTGCCACCAGCAGAGATTCCCCGGGAGGGCTATATACGCAGTATTTT.

The rearrangement joins TRBV6-6 to TRBJ1-5, with D unclear. CDR3 size: 12 residues. Per germline, CDR1 MNHNY and CDR2 SVGAGI (reference sequence). V was trimmed by 9 bases and J by 0 bases, leaving 6 bases between them. In nucleotides, the CDR3 is TGTGCCAGGGGTTATAGCAATCAGCCCCAGCATTTT. Its translation: CARGYSNQPQHF.

The V call is TRBV19, the J call TRBJ2-1, with D maybe TRBD2 (6 bases). V was cut by 4 bases and J by 8 bases, with 12 bases left in between. In germline, CDR1 is LNHDA, CDR2 SQIVND (reference sequence). The CDR3 runs 13 residues. This CDR3 reads CASSKRREHEQFF. The DNA of the CDR3 is TGTGCCAGTAGTAAACGACGGGAGCATGAGCAGTTCTTC.

V and J are TRBV9 and TRBJ1-1; TRBD1 might be the D (6 bases). The CDR3 consists of 16 residues. V lost 5 bases and J lost 1, with 18 bases in between. Germline V lookup: CDR1 SGDLS, CDR2 YYNGEE. The CDR3 nucleotides are TGTGCCAGCAGTGGGCGATCAAGGGGGAAGAACACTGAAGCTTTCTTT. Residues: CASSGRSRGKNTEAFF.

The J gene is TRBJ2-7, the V gene TRBV12-5; 7 nucleotides match TRBD2. Looked up from germline, CDR1 is LGHNT and CDR2 is FRNRAP. The V gene end was trimmed by 6 bases and the J gene end by 2 bases; junction bases not matched to a gene: 10. This CDR3 has 15 amino acids. CDR3 bases: TGTGCTAGTGGACCTCCGGGACTAATGGCCTACGAGCAGTACTTC. It encodes CASGPPGLMAYEQYF.

The chain carries TRBV5-6 and TRBJ1-2; perhaps TRBD1 as D (5 bases). Trimming left V 4 bases short and J 8 bases short, with 18 bases between. Germline V lookup: CDR1 SGHDT, CDR2 YYEEEE. The CDR3 contains 14 residues. The CDR3 DNA is TGTGCCAGCAGCGCCGCCTACGCTGGGGACGGCTACACCTTC. It codes for CASSAAYAGDGYTF.

The chain employs TRBV7-9 and TRBJ1-4, with D tentatively TRBD1 (5 bases). The CDR3 has 14 amino acids. CDR1 is SEHNR, CDR2 FQNEAQ, per germline (reference sequence). The V gene lost 1 base and the J gene lost 4 bases, with 7 bases spanning the gap. CDR3 nucleotide sequence: TGTGCCAGCAGCTTAGGGGGGGTTAATGAAAAACTGTTTTTT. Encoded protein: CASSLGGVNEKLFF.

The chain joins TRBV28 to TRBJ1-5; D remains unclear. The length of the CDR3 is 14 residues. The V gene lost 4 bases and the J gene lost 4 bases, with 11 bases spanning the gap. From germline, CDR1 is MDHEN and CDR2 SYDVKM. The CDR3 coding sequence is TGTGCCAGCAGTTCAGTTAGGAGGAATCAGCCCCAGCATTTT. Its translation is CASSSVRRNQPQHF.

V is TRBV5-8 and J is TRBJ2-7; D is tentatively TRBD1 or TRBD2 (7 bases each). The V end lost 4 bases, the J end lost 3 bases, and 17 bases lay between the germline ends. The CDR3 consists of 15 residues. The germline V gene has CDR1 SGHTS and CDR2 YDEGEE. The CDR3 DNA reads as TGTGCCAGCAGCGCCAGGGGGGGGCAACTCTACGAGCAGTACTTC. Translating it yields CASSARGGQLYEQYF.

The rearrangement links TRBV5-1 to TRBJ1-3; no clear D. V lost 5 bases and J lost 2, with 14 bases in between. Germline CDR1 reads SGHRS; CDR2 reads YFSETQ. This CDR3 region has 15 residues. The CDR3 protein is CASSPSRVTGNTIYF. CDR3 nucleotide sequence: TGCGCCAGCAGTCCCTCCCGGGTCACTGGAAACACCATATATTTT.

The chain is built from TRBV2 and TRBJ1-5; the match to TRBD1 covers 10 bases. The CDR3 consists of 14 residues. Looked up from germline, CDR1 is SNHLY and CDR2 is FYNNEI. Trimming took 9 bases from V and 4 from J; bases not matched to a gene: 6. This CDR3 is CASSRQGANQPQHF. The CDR3 DNA follows: TGTGCCAGTTCTAGACAGGGGGCAAATCAGCCCCAGCATTTT.